This T cell receptor (beta chain) was recovered during a study of cytomegalovirus exposure and HLA in healthy donors. The CDR3 is 13 residues long. Germline values: CDR1 SSHAT, CDR2 FNYEAQ (reference sequence). PCR involved 60 Vbeta and 13 Jbeta primers. Sequencing used immunoSEQ multiplex PCR; TCRdb keeps in-frame clones, though not all of them. The repertoire holds around 230,000 clones, with about three quarters as singletons. This clone was detected once. One junction end disagrees with the germline gene, perhaps due to a read error. The sequence was obtained from a male donor in good health and CMV-seronegative. Sequences were obtained from PBMCs. The V and J genes are TRBV7-7 and TRBJ2-3; D gene unclear. CDR3 nucleotides: TGTGCCAGCAGCTCCGAGAGCACGGATACGCAGTATTTT. It is translated as CASSSESTDTQYF.